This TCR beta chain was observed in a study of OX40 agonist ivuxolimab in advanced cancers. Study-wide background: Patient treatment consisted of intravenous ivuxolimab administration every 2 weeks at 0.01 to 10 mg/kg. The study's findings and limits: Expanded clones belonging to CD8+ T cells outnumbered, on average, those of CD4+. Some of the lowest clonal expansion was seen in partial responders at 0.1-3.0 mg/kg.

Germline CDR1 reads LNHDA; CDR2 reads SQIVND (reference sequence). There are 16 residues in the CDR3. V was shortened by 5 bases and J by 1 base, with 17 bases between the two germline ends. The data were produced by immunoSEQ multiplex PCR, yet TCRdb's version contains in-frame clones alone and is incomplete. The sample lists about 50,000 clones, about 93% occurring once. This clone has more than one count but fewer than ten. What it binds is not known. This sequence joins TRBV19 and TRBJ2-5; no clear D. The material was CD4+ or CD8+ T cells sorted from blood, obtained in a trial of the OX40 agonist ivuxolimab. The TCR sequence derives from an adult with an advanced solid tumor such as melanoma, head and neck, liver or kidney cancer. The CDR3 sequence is CASSWRPGDIQETQYF. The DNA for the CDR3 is TGTGCCAGTAGTTGGCGGCCAGGCGATATCCAAGAGACCCAGTACTTC.